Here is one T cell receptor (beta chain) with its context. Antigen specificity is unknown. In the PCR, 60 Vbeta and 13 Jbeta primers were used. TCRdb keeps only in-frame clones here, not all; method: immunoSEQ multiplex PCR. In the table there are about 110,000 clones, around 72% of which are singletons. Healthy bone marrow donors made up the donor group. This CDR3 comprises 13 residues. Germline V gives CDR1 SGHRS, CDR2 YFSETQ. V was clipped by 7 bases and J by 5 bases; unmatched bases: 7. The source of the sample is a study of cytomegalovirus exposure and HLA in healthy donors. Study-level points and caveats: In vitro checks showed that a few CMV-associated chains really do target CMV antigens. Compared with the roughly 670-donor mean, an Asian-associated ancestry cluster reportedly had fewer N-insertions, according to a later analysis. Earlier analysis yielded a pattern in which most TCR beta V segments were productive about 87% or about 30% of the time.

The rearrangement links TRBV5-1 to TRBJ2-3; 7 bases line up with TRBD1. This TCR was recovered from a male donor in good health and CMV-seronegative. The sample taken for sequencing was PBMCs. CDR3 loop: CASGIRQGDTQYF. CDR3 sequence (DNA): TGCGCCAGCGGGATCAGACAGGGAGATACGCAGTATTTT.